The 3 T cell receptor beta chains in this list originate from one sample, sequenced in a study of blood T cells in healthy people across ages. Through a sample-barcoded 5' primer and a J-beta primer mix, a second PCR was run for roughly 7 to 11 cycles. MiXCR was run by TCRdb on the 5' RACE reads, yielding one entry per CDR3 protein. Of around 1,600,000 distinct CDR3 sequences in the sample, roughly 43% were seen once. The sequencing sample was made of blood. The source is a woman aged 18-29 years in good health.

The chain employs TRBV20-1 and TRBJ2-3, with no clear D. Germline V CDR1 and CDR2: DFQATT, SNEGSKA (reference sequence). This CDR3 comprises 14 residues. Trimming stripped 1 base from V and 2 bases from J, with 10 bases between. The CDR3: CSARGIGNTDTQYF. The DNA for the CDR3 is TGCAGTGCTAGAGGTATCGGCAACACAGATACGCAGTATTTT.

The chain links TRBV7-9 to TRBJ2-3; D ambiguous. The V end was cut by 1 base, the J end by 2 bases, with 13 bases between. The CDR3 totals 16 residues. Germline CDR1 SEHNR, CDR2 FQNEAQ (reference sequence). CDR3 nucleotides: TGTGCCAGCAGCTTAGGAGACGGTACCAACACAGATACGCAGTATTTT. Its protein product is CASSLGDGTNTDTQYF.

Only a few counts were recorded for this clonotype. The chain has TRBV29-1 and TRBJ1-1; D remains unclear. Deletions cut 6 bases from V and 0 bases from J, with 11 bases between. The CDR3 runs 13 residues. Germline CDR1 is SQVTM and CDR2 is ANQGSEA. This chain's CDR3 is CSVEHRLNTEAFF. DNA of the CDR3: TGCAGCGTGGAGCACCGGTTGAACACTGAAGCTTTCTTT.